A selection of T cell receptor beta chains follows, all from one sample in a study of vaccination effects on CD4 cells after COVID-19. Assay: immunoSEQ multiplex PCR; the TCRdb copy retains only in-frame clones and omits some. The sample yields 40,000 or so clones, about 75% seen once. These receptors' antigens are unknown. The source material was CD4+ T cells from PBMCs cultured with a peptide pool, sampled before COVID-19 vaccination. Receptors were obtained from a human donor who had a prior SARS-CoV-2 infection. Both conserved end residues are part of each CDR3. D genes are given only for firm matches. Rows may omit the clone size; those that give it use once, few, many or a size class.

j_call | v_call | clone_size | d_call | cdr3_aa | cdr3_nt
TRBJ2-2 | TRBV10-2 | . | . | CASKRQDNTGELFF | TGCGCCAGCAAAAGGCAGGATAACACCGGGGAGCTGTTTTTT
TRBJ2-1 | TRBV9 | . | . | CASSVDTSIAGDEQFF | TGTGCCAGCAGCGTAGATACTAGCATCGCTGGGGATGAGCAGTTCTTC
TRBJ1-2 | TRBV5-1 | few | TRBD1 | CASSPRGVYGYTF | TGCGCCAGCAGTCCCAGGGGGGTCTATGGCTACACCTTC
TRBJ2-7 | TRBV19 | . | TRBD1 | CASRDRGNSYEQYF | TGTGCCAGTAGAGACAGGGGAAACTCCTACGAGCAGTACTTC
TRBJ1-4 | TRBV5-1 | . | . | CASSLDLDEKLFF | TGCGCCAGCAGCTTGGACCTTGATGAAAAACTGTTTTTT
TRBJ2-5 | TRBV7-7 | few | . | CASSLLIGAEETQYF | TGTGCTAGCAGCTTACTAATTGGTGCGGAAGAGACCCAGTACTTC
TRBJ1-3 | TRBV7-2 | . | . | CASNLGGGNTIYF | TGTGCCAGCAACCTTGGGGGGGGAAACACCATATATTTT
TRBJ1-4 | TRBV2 | . | . | CASERGEGEKLFF | TGTGCCAGCGAGCGAGGGGAAGGAGAAAAACTGTTTTTT
TRBJ2-1 | TRBV11-3 | . | . | CASEMSSYNEQFF | TGTGCCAGCGAGATGAGCTCCTACAATGAGCAGTTCTTC
TRBJ2-1 | TRBV11-2 | . | . | CASSRAVLPTNEQFF | TGTGCCAGCAGCCGAGCGGTATTGCCTACAAATGAGCAGTTCTTC
TRBJ2-1 | TRBV3-1/TRBV3-2 | . | . | CASSHGRASYNEQFF | TGTGCCAGCAGCCACGGGCGGGCCTCCTACAATGAGCAGTTCTTC
TRBJ2-1 | TRBV20-1 | . | . | CSASAGLRTTSNNEQFF | TGCAGTGCTAGTGCTGGACTCAGAACAACTTCCAACAATGAGCAGTTCTTC
TRBJ1-2 | TRBV19 | . | TRBD1 | CARPILGRGNYGYTF | TGTGCCAGGCCCATCTTGGGCAGGGGGAACTATGGCTACACCTTC
TRBJ2-5 | TRBV18 | . | TRBD1 | CASSPSTGTGGYETQYF | TGTGCCAGCTCACCAAGCACCGGGACAGGGGGATATGAGACCCAGTACTTC
TRBJ2-5 | TRBV7-2 | . | TRBD2 | CASSRGGEETQYF | TGTGCCAGCAGTCGGGGGGGGGAAGAGACCCAGTACTTC
TRBJ2-1 | TRBV11-3 | . | . | CASSALGNYNEQFF | TGTGCCAGCAGCGCCTTAGGAAACTACAATGAGCAGTTCTTC
TRBJ1-2 | TRBV2 | . | . | CASSEDRPYGYTF | TGTGCCAGCAGTGAGGACAGACCCTATGGCTACACCTTC
TRBJ2-7 | TRBV5-1 | once | . | CASSGSGSYEQYF | TGCGCCAGCAGCGGATCAGGGTCCTACGAGCAGTACTTC
TRBJ2-7 | TRBV6-5 | . | TRBD2 | CASSSRGRAGEYEQYF | TGTGCCAGCAGTTCCCGCGGGCGAGCGGGGGAGTACGAGCAGTACTTC
TRBJ2-1 | TRBV7-3 | . | TRBD1 | CASSLRQGSYNEQFF | TGTGCCAGCAGCTTAAGACAGGGGTCCTACAATGAGCAGTTCTTC
TRBJ2-2 | TRBV7-3 | . | TRBD2 | CASSPGTSTHTGELFF | TGTGCCAGCAGCCCCGGGACTAGCACCCACACCGGGGAGCTGTTTTTT
TRBJ1-5 | TRBV19 | . | TRBD1 | CASSKQGAYSNQPQHF | TGTGCCAGTAGTAAGCAGGGGGCCTATAGCAATCAGCCCCAGCATTTT
TRBJ2-1 | TRBV7-9 | . | TRBD2 | CASSFTSGSWDEQFF | TGTGCCAGCAGTTTCACTAGCGGGAGTTGGGATGAGCAGTTCTTC
TRBJ1-2 | TRBV3-1/TRBV3-2 | . | . | CASSPGPNNYGYTF | TGTGCCAGCAGCCCCGGGCCAAATAACTATGGCTACACCTTC
TRBJ1-2 | TRBV7-8 | . | TRBD1 | CASSPWDRESYGYTF | TGTGCCAGCAGCCCCTGGGACAGGGAGAGCTATGGCTACACCTTC
TRBJ1-1 | TRBV6-5 | . | . | CASSKTTNTEAFF | TGTGCCAGCAGTAAAACAACGAACACTGAAGCTTTCTTT
TRBJ1-6 | TRBV6-6 | . | . | CAGSGAYNSPLHF | TGTGCCGGTTCAGGGGCTTATAATTCACCCCTCCACTTT
TRBJ2-2 | TRBV7-9 | . | TRBD2 | CASAGGGLTGELFF | TGTGCCAGTGCGGGAGGGGGCTTGACCGGGGAGCTGTTTTTT
TRBJ2-7 | TRBV30 | . | . | CAWSVLPGQGPYEQYF | TGTGCCTGGAGTGTACTTCCAGGGCAGGGGCCCTACGAGCAGTACTTC
TRBJ2-2 | TRBV9 | . | . | CASSGSTGHTSTGELFF | TGTGCCAGCAGCGGGAGTACGGGACACACTTCCACCGGGGAGCTGTTTTTT
TRBJ1-5 | TRBV15 | . | . | CATSRRSQPQHF | TGTGCCACCAGCAGAAGGTCCCAGCCCCAGCATTTT
TRBJ2-1 | TRBV9 | . | TRBD2 | CASSPMGGTYNEQFF | TGTGCCAGCAGCCCAATGGGGGGGACCTACAATGAGCAGTTCTTC
TRBJ1-2 | TRBV24-1 | . | TRBD1 | CATSDTRDRGVRGYTF | TGTGCCACCAGTGATACCCGGGACAGGGGGGTTCGTGGCTACACCTTC
TRBJ2-7 | TRBV5-1 | few | . | CASSPIWGHEQYF | TGCGCCAGCAGCCCGATATGGGGCCACGAGCAGTACTTC
TRBJ2-7 | TRBV3-1/TRBV3-2 | . | . | CASSQDDGANEQYF | TGTGCCAGCAGCCAAGATGACGGGGCTAACGAGCAGTACTTC
TRBJ1-1 | TRBV5-6 | . | . | CASSGSAGNTEAFF | TGTGCCAGCAGCGGGTCGGCCGGAAACACTGAAGCTTTCTTT
TRBJ2-3 | TRBV5-1 | . | TRBD2 | CASRSGNTDTQYF | TGCGCCAGCAGGAGCGGGAACACAGATACGCAGTATTTT
TRBJ1-5 | TRBV6-1 | . | . | CASSEIGHYQPQHF | TGTGCCAGCAGTGAAATCGGCCATTATCAGCCCCAGCATTTT
TRBJ2-5 | TRBV5-4 | . | . | CASSLEATREETQYF | TGTGCCAGCAGCTTGGAGGCGACAAGAGAAGAGACCCAGTACTTC